The clone carrying this T cell receptor (beta chain) came up many times. TCR beta CDR3 regions were amplified from RNA transcripts. An initial round of RT-PCR targeting the TCR CDR3 relied on the HTBI primer set. TCRdb itself ran the multiplex PCR reads through MiXCR, one entry per CDR3 protein. The sample includes approximately 560,000 distinct CDR3 sequences, approximately 14% seen only once; the top ten take 6.5% to 8%. The entry originates in a study of T cells in Graves' hyperthyroidism and ophthalmopathy. Overall study context: Pretreatment peripheral blood was obtained at initial diagnosis.

No ophthalmopathy progression within 18 months constituted stable Graves' hyperthyroidism. Clinical symptoms, serum thyroxine and TRAb, thyroid ultrasound and orbital computed tomography were used for the diagnoses. The V end was cut by 2 bases, the J end by 4 bases, with 9 bases between. Germline assignment: CDR1 SGHRS and CDR2 YFSETQ. The CDR3 is 13 amino acids. The receptor was derived from a woman in her 30s with Graves' hyperthyroidism. Sequenced material: blood. The rearrangement links TRBV5-1 to TRBJ1-2; D unclear. CDR3 sequence (DNA): TGCGCCAGCAGCTTAGGACTCCTCTATGGCTACACCTTC. It specifies CASSLGLLYGYTF. Using reference TRBV5-1 and TRBJ1-2 for the parts outside the CDR3, the full variable domain is KAGVTQTPRYLIKTRGQQVTLSCSPISGHRSVSWYQQTPGQGLQFLFEYFSETQRNKGNFPGRFSGRQFSNSRSEMNVSTLELGDSALYLCASSLGLLYGYTFGSGTRLTVV.